Given below is one T cell receptor (beta chain) in context. This clonotype occurred many times. Its antigen specificity is not known. No clone much larger than this one lies a single base away; base qualities are absent. Amplification of TCR beta CDR3 regions was carried out from RNA transcripts. The TCR CDR3 was subjected to a first round of RT-PCR using the HTBI primer set and the Qiagen OneStep RT-PCR kit. Libraries were constructed in a second round of multiplex PCR, after which size selection and purification were carried out. Paired-end sequencing of the libraries was performed with 100 bp reads on an Illumina HiSeq2000. The paper's processing steps were these. SOAPnuke was used to process the raw data, with reads discarded if the reads contained adapters or uncalled bases, had a mean Phred below 15, or lacked an exact constant-primer or identifier match. High-quality paired reads were merged with COPE v1.2.5, and unique nucleotide sequences were defined as clonotypes. Clonotypes were aligned to IMGT TRBV, TRBD and TRBJ reference segments using MiTCR v1.1. The analysis included only V-J combinations with a frequency above 0.0001, which together covered more than 99% of the repertoires. A TCS score was defined as the ratio between F50 (clonal expansion) and ExV (chaos), using BLOSUM62-based TCRdist between CDR3 peptides within each V-J. Welch's t-statistics and random forest reduced around 510 V-J features to 13, which were used in a naive Bayes classifier (R e1071). Thyroid-blood repertoire similarity was quantified with the Morisita-Horn index. Clones were called with MiXCR by TCRdb after fastp trimmed the public reads at Q25, and only in-frame beta chains were retained. Duplicate CDR3 protein sequences are folded into a single record with the most common DNA and genes. TCRdb, rather than the study authors, made the V and J calls. This sample holds 640,000 or so distinct CDR3 sequences; roughly 14% were observed only once. The ten biggest clones cover about 3.9% of the sample.

Ophthalmopathy patients had moderately to severely active disease, with a Clinical Activity Score of 3 or more, a NOSPECS grade of 4 or more, and a disease duration of less than 3 months. Patients with uncontrolled infections, other autoimmune diseases, pregnancy or lactation were excluded. Diagnoses were established on the basis of clinical symptoms, serum thyroxine and TRAb, thyroid ultrasound, and orbital computed tomography. Ficoll-Paque density gradient centrifugation was used to isolate PBMCs from approximately 10 ml of fresh peripheral blood. Total RNA was extracted with Trizol reagent, and quality was checked on an Agilent 2100 Bioanalyzer. The data were taken from a study of T cells in Graves' hyperthyroidism and ophthalmopathy (dated 2019 in TCRdb). The study in broad terms: Peripheral blood samples were taken at the time of initial diagnosis, prior to any treatment. To identify distinguishing TCR V-J signatures, a discovery cohort of around 100 patients was used, comprising 40 to 45 with Graves' ophthalmopathy and some 57 with stable Graves' hyperthyroidism. Whether ophthalmopathy could be predicted prospectively was tested in an independent validation cohort made up of about 20 hyperthyroidism patients plus 17 patients who later progressed to ophthalmopathy. The roughly 94 discovery patients were randomly divided into training and test sets at a 7:3 ratio. In six Graves' hyperthyroidism patients, the study also compared T-cell repertoires from thyroid tissue with T-cell repertoires from blood. Following sampling, methimazole starting at 30 mg daily was given to hyperthyroidism patients, and high-dose intravenous methylprednisolone was given to ophthalmopathy patients. TCR Vbeta CDR3 sequencing of some 140 peripheral blood samples (43 ophthalmopathy, 75 hyperthyroidism and approximately 17 progressor patients) is reported in the paper. What the authors observed across the whole study: Blood samples also contained most of the expanded thyroid clonotypes (frequency above 0.001), which suggests that blood repertoires may reflect thyroid immune responses. A 13 V-J signature model separated ophthalmopathy from stable hyperthyroidism, with around 90% sensitivity and about 81% specificity in cross-validation and 80%/75% in testing. In validation, the model predicted progression to ophthalmopathy with roughly 66% sensitivity and 72% to 85% specificity, a median of 6.5 months before onset. No statistical method was used to fix the sample size in advance, and group allocation was not hidden from the investigators.

The source of this sequence is a middle-aged woman with Graves' ophthalmopathy. The source material was blood.

The bases read TGTGCCAGCTCGCGTACGAACACCGGGGAGCTGTTTTTT. It specifies CASSRTNTGELFF. The chain employs TRBV12-3 or TRBV12-4 and TRBJ2-2; the D gene is not confidently resolved. The cysteine opens and the phenylalanine closes a CDR3 of 13 amino acids. Kept here is only the CDR3 DNA, which spans 39 bases and is read in frame from base 1. V is shortened by 8 bases, J by 0 bases, and the region joining them spans 7 bases.